A selection of T cell receptor beta chains follows, all from one sample in a study of T cell changes during pregnancy in multiple sclerosis. Sequenced by immunoSEQ multiplex PCR; TCRdb stores in-frame clones only, minus some. In the table there are 15,000 to 20,000 clones, roughly 90% of which are singletons. The starting material was CD8+ T cells from peripheral blood mononuclear cells, obtained after pregnancy. These receptors all come from a female donor in good health, enrolled as a control in a pregnancy study. Both conserved end residues are part of each CDR3. The order of the fields is D gene, V gene, clone size, J gene, CDR3 protein, CDR3 DNA. The D gene is left open where the match is weak. Not every row has a clone size; where given, it reads once, few, many or a size class.

D gene: -
V gene: TRBV5-1
clone size: -
J gene: TRBJ1-1
CDR3 protein: CASSFKSHTEAFF
CDR3 DNA: TGCGCCAGCAGCTTTAAAAGCCACACTGAAGCTTTCTTT

D gene: TRBD1
V gene: TRBV27
clone size: -
J gene: TRBJ1-6
CDR3 protein: CASSLDRGHSPLHF
CDR3 DNA: TGTGCCAGCAGTTTAGACAGGGGGCATTCACCCCTCCACTTT

D gene: -
V gene: TRBV23-1
clone size: -
J gene: TRBJ2-1
CDR3 protein: CASSQSTGTGGFNEQFF
CDR3 DNA: TGCGCCAGCAGTCAAAGCACCGGGACTGGAGGATTTAATGAGCAGTTCTTC

D gene: -
V gene: TRBV15
clone size: -
J gene: TRBJ2-1
CDR3 protein: CATSPGIYNEQFF
CDR3 DNA: TGTGCCACCAGCCCAGGTATCTACAATGAGCAGTTCTTC

D gene: -
V gene: TRBV6-5
clone size: -
J gene: TRBJ2-7
CDR3 protein: CASSPTTGRVNEQYF
CDR3 DNA: TGTGCCAGCAGTCCCACCACAGGCAGGGTCAACGAGCAGTACTTC

D gene: TRBD2
V gene: TRBV6-5
clone size: few
J gene: TRBJ2-1
CDR3 protein: CASSSSGRTNEQFF
CDR3 DNA: TGTGCCAGCAGTTCTAGCGGGAGGACGAATGAGCAGTTCTTC

D gene: TRBD1
V gene: TRBV29-1
clone size: -
J gene: TRBJ1-2
CDR3 protein: CSVDLAGGYGYTF
CDR3 DNA: TGCAGCGTTGATCTTGCAGGGGGCTATGGCTACACCTTC

D gene: TRBD1
V gene: TRBV6-5
clone size: -
J gene: TRBJ2-7
CDR3 protein: CASSYGQGLGEQYF
CDR3 DNA: TGTGCCAGCAGTTACGGACAGGGATTGGGCGAGCAGTACTTC

D gene: -
V gene: TRBV6-5
clone size: -
J gene: TRBJ2-5
CDR3 protein: CASSYSGQSKTQYF
CDR3 DNA: TGTGCCAGCAGTTACTCGGGACAAAGTAAGACCCAGTACTTC

D gene: TRBD1
V gene: TRBV5-6
clone size: -
J gene: TRBJ2-7
CDR3 protein: CASSPGQGVLLVEQYF
CDR3 DNA: TGTGCCAGCAGCCCCGGACAGGGCGTACTCTTAGTCGAGCAGTACTTC

D gene: -
V gene: TRBV28
clone size: -
J gene: TRBJ2-5
CDR3 protein: CASSQSGAVWETQYF
CDR3 DNA: TGTGCCAGCAGCCAATCAGGGGCGGTTTGGGAGACCCAGTACTTC

D gene: -
V gene: TRBV7-8
clone size: -
J gene: TRBJ2-4
CDR3 protein: CASSLKGGGRAVNIQYF
CDR3 DNA: TGTGCCAGCAGCTTGAAAGGGGGAGGGAGGGCCGTAAACATTCAGTACTTC

D gene: TRBD1
V gene: TRBV9
clone size: -
J gene: TRBJ1-1
CDR3 protein: CASSVGTGAEAFF
CDR3 DNA: TGTGCCAGCAGCGTAGGGACAGGGGCTGAAGCTTTCTTT

D gene: -
V gene: TRBV13
clone size: -
J gene: TRBJ1-1
CDR3 protein: CASSSRGSTEAFF
CDR3 DNA: TGTGCCAGCAGCTCCCGGGGATCCACTGAAGCTTTCTTT

D gene: TRBD1
V gene: TRBV19
clone size: -
J gene: TRBJ2-5
CDR3 protein: CASSTPPGGGETQYF
CDR3 DNA: TGTGCCAGTAGTACACCTCCAGGGGGCGGAGAGACCCAGTACTTC

D gene: -
V gene: TRBV15
clone size: -
J gene: TRBJ2-7
CDR3 protein: CATSRGSSGPYEQYF
CDR3 DNA: TGTGCCACCAGCAGAGGTAGTAGCGGCCCTTACGAGCAGTACTTC

D gene: -
V gene: TRBV10-3
clone size: -
J gene: TRBJ2-7
CDR3 protein: CAISERQKTYEQYF
CDR3 DNA: TGTGCCATCAGTGAGCGACAGAAAACCTACGAGCAGTACTTC

D gene: -
V gene: TRBV2
clone size: -
J gene: TRBJ2-3
CDR3 protein: CASSELRESDTQYF
CDR3 DNA: TGTGCCAGCAGTGAACTGCGCGAGTCGGATACGCAGTATTTT

D gene: TRBD2
V gene: TRBV19
clone size: -
J gene: TRBJ2-7
CDR3 protein: CASSITSGASYEQYF
CDR3 DNA: TGTGCCAGTAGTATCACTAGCGGGGCCTCCTACGAGCAGTACTTC

D gene: TRBD2
V gene: TRBV19
clone size: -
J gene: TRBJ2-1
CDR3 protein: CASRVVAGGYNEQFF
CDR3 DNA: TGTGCCAGTAGAGTAGTAGCGGGAGGCTACAATGAGCAGTTCTTC

D gene: TRBD1
V gene: TRBV27
clone size: -
J gene: TRBJ2-7
CDR3 protein: CASSLIQGAEQYF
CDR3 DNA: TGTGCCAGCAGTTTGATCCAGGGGGCCGAGCAGTACTTC

D gene: -
V gene: TRBV13
clone size: -
J gene: TRBJ1-5
CDR3 protein: CASSLGWQGKQPQHF
CDR3 DNA: TGTGCCAGCAGCTTAGGCTGGCAGGGAAAGCAGCCCCAGCATTTT

D gene: TRBD1
V gene: TRBV18
clone size: -
J gene: TRBJ2-1
CDR3 protein: CASSPRGQVINEQFF
CDR3 DNA: TGTGCCAGCTCACCACGCGGACAGGTCATCAATGAGCAGTTCTTC

D gene: TRBD1
V gene: TRBV5-1
clone size: -
J gene: TRBJ1-2
CDR3 protein: CASSWDSVGYGYTF
CDR3 DNA: TGCGCCAGCAGCTGGGACAGCGTAGGGTATGGCTACACCTTC

D gene: TRBD2
V gene: TRBV7-2
clone size: -
J gene: TRBJ2-7
CDR3 protein: CASSPRLALTPYEQYF
CDR3 DNA: TGTGCCAGCAGCCCCCGACTAGCGCTGACCCCCTACGAGCAGTACTTC

D gene: TRBD2
V gene: TRBV2
clone size: -
J gene: TRBJ2-4
CDR3 protein: CASSEIGGGARDIQYF
CDR3 DNA: TGTGCCAGCAGTGAGATTGGCGGGGGGGCCAGGGACATTCAGTACTTC

D gene: TRBD2
V gene: TRBV30
clone size: few
J gene: TRBJ2-1
CDR3 protein: CAWSVGGGYNEQFF
CDR3 DNA: TGTGCCTGGAGTGTGGGGGGGGGATACAATGAGCAGTTCTTC

D gene: -
V gene: TRBV27
clone size: once
J gene: TRBJ2-2
CDR3 protein: CASSLHSTGELFF
CDR3 DNA: TGTGCCAGCAGCCTGCACAGCACCGGGGAGCTGTTTTTT

D gene: -
V gene: TRBV10-2
clone size: -
J gene: TRBJ1-5
CDR3 protein: CASEAERNQPQHF
CDR3 DNA: TGCGCCAGCGAGGCAGAGAGAAATCAGCCCCAGCATTTT

D gene: TRBD2
V gene: TRBV19
clone size: -
J gene: TRBJ2-7
CDR3 protein: CASSYGGAYEQYF
CDR3 DNA: TGTGCCAGTAGTTACGGGGGGGCCTACGAGCAGTACTTC

D gene: TRBD2
V gene: TRBV15
clone size: -
J gene: TRBJ2-3
CDR3 protein: CATSRVKGGVDTQYF
CDR3 DNA: TGTGCCACCAGCAGAGTTAAGGGAGGGGTAGATACGCAGTATTTT

D gene: -
V gene: TRBV5-6
clone size: -
J gene: TRBJ2-7
CDR3 protein: CASSLGGPADSTYEQYF
CDR3 DNA: TGTGCCAGCAGCTTGGGCGGGCCAGCGGACAGCACTTACGAGCAGTACTTC

D gene: -
V gene: TRBV2
clone size: -
J gene: TRBJ1-4
CDR3 protein: CASSGTVNEKLFF
CDR3 DNA: TGTGCCAGCAGTGGAACAGTTAATGAAAAACTGTTTTTT

D gene: TRBD2
V gene: TRBV28
clone size: -
J gene: TRBJ2-1
CDR3 protein: CASSFLGQREGEQFF
CDR3 DNA: TGTGCCAGCAGTTTCCTGGGCCAGCGGGAAGGTGAGCAGTTCTTC

D gene: -
V gene: TRBV6-5
clone size: once
J gene: TRBJ1-1
CDR3 protein: CASSYSPTANTEAFF
CDR3 DNA: TGTGCCAGCAGTTACTCTCCGACAGCGAACACTGAAGCTTTCTTT

D gene: TRBD2
V gene: TRBV19
clone size: once
J gene: TRBJ2-2
CDR3 protein: CATATSNTGELFF
CDR3 DNA: TGTGCCACTGCGACTAGCAATACCGGGGAGCTGTTTTTT

D gene: -
V gene: TRBV5-8
clone size: -
J gene: TRBJ2-4
CDR3 protein: CASSLSLLGAKNIQYF
CDR3 DNA: TGTGCCAGCAGCTTGTCGCTTCTCGGGGCCAAAAACATTCAGTACTTC

D gene: TRBD1
V gene: TRBV6-1
clone size: -
J gene: TRBJ2-5
CDR3 protein: CASSVDQGAGETQYF
CDR3 DNA: TGTGCCAGCAGTGTTGACCAGGGGGCTGGGGAGACCCAGTACTTC

D gene: -
V gene: TRBV6-1
clone size: once
J gene: TRBJ2-5
CDR3 protein: CASSEAVGQGSGEQYF
CDR3 DNA: TGTGCCAGCAGTGAAGCCGTGGGCCAGGGGAGCGGGGAGCAGTACTTC

D gene: TRBD1
V gene: TRBV29-1
clone size: -
J gene: TRBJ2-5
CDR3 protein: CSVDQGAGETQYF
CDR3 DNA: TGCAGCGTTGATCAGGGGGCGGGGGAGACCCAGTACTTC

D gene: -
V gene: TRBV7-9
clone size: -
J gene: TRBJ1-2
CDR3 protein: CASSSGINYGYTF
CDR3 DNA: TGTGCCAGCAGCTCCGGGATCAACTATGGCTACACCTTC

D gene: TRBD2
V gene: TRBV27
clone size: -
J gene: TRBJ2-6
CDR3 protein: CASSLYGGVDVLTF
CDR3 DNA: TGTGCCAGCAGTTTATATGGGGGGGTTGACGTCCTGACTTTC

D gene: TRBD2
V gene: TRBV2
clone size: -
J gene: TRBJ2-1
CDR3 protein: CASSQGLAGYNEQFF
CDR3 DNA: TGTGCCAGCAGTCAGGGACTAGCGGGCTACAATGAGCAGTTCTTC

D gene: -
V gene: TRBV4-1
clone size: -
J gene: TRBJ2-7
CDR3 protein: CASSQVTRGELAGQYF
CDR3 DNA: TGCGCCAGCAGCCAAGTTACTCGCGGTGAATTAGCTGGGCAGTACTTC

D gene: -
V gene: TRBV19
clone size: -
J gene: TRBJ2-1
CDR3 protein: CASKVMGTPNVHEQFF
CDR3 DNA: TGTGCCAGTAAGGTTATGGGGACACCTAACGTCCATGAGCAGTTCTTC

D gene: TRBD1
V gene: TRBV5-1
clone size: -
J gene: TRBJ2-7
CDR3 protein: CASSPGQGLSYEQYF
CDR3 DNA: TGCGCCAGCAGCCCTGGACAGGGGTTAAGCTACGAGCAGTACTTC

D gene: -
V gene: TRBV27
clone size: -
J gene: TRBJ2-3
CDR3 protein: CASSPQDDSTDTQYF
CDR3 DNA: TGTGCCAGCAGTCCTCAAGACGACTCAACAGATACGCAGTATTTT

D gene: -
V gene: TRBV7-9
clone size: once
J gene: TRBJ2-1
CDR3 protein: CASSSEGQNSYNEQFF
CDR3 DNA: TGTGCCAGCAGCTCTGAAGGACAGAACTCCTACAATGAGCAGTTCTTC

D gene: TRBD1
V gene: TRBV27
clone size: once
J gene: TRBJ1-1
CDR3 protein: CASERTGEDTEAFF
CDR3 DNA: TGTGCCAGCGAGAGGACAGGGGAGGACACTGAAGCTTTCTTT

D gene: -
V gene: TRBV10-3
clone size: -
J gene: TRBJ2-5
CDR3 protein: CAIGQPVQKFQETQYF
CDR3 DNA: TGTGCCATCGGACAGCCGGTACAGAAGTTTCAAGAGACCCAGTACTTC

D gene: -
V gene: TRBV27
clone size: -
J gene: TRBJ2-7
CDR3 protein: CASSPGHNYEQYF
CDR3 DNA: TGTGCCAGCAGTCCCGGACACAACTACGAGCAGTACTTC

D gene: TRBD2
V gene: TRBV11-2
clone size: once
J gene: TRBJ2-3
CDR3 protein: CASSALVGLAGEDTQYF
CDR3 DNA: TGTGCCAGCAGCGCCCTTGTCGGGCTAGCGGGAGAAGATACGCAGTATTTT

D gene: TRBD1
V gene: TRBV6-1
clone size: -
J gene: TRBJ2-7
CDR3 protein: CASSEEQGTYEQYF
CDR3 DNA: TGTGCCAGCAGTGAGGAACAGGGGACCTACGAGCAGTACTTC

D gene: TRBD2
V gene: TRBV4-2
clone size: -
J gene: TRBJ2-3
CDR3 protein: CASSQGLAGGPDTQYF
CDR3 DNA: TGTGCCAGCAGCCAAGGACTAGCGGGGGGGCCGGATACGCAGTATTTT

D gene: TRBD2
V gene: TRBV6-1
clone size: -
J gene: TRBJ2-3
CDR3 protein: CASSELLAGGPGTDTQYF
CDR3 DNA: TGTGCCAGCAGTGAGTTACTAGCGGGGGGGCCAGGCACAGATACGCAGTATTTT

D gene: TRBD2
V gene: TRBV27
clone size: -
J gene: TRBJ2-3
CDR3 protein: CASTSFGDYTDTQYF
CDR3 DNA: TGTGCCAGCACCTCTTTCGGGGACTACACAGATACGCAGTATTTT

D gene: TRBD1
V gene: TRBV4-2
clone size: -
J gene: TRBJ2-1
CDR3 protein: CASSQQGQGNNEQFF
CDR3 DNA: TGTGCCAGCAGCCAGCAAGGACAGGGGAACAATGAGCAGTTCTTC

D gene: -
V gene: TRBV15
clone size: -
J gene: TRBJ1-2
CDR3 protein: CATAGGGSYGYTF
CDR3 DNA: TGTGCCACCGCGGGGGGCGGGAGCTATGGCTACACCTTC

D gene: -
V gene: TRBV7-9
clone size: -
J gene: TRBJ1-4
CDR3 protein: CASSVADSHLNEKLFF
CDR3 DNA: TGTGCCAGCAGCGTAGCCGACAGCCACTTAAATGAAAAACTGTTTTTT

D gene: -
V gene: TRBV7-3
clone size: -
J gene: TRBJ2-6
CDR3 protein: CASSFTGSGANVLTF
CDR3 DNA: TGTGCCAGCAGCTTTACAGGGTCAGGGGCCAACGTCCTGACTTTC